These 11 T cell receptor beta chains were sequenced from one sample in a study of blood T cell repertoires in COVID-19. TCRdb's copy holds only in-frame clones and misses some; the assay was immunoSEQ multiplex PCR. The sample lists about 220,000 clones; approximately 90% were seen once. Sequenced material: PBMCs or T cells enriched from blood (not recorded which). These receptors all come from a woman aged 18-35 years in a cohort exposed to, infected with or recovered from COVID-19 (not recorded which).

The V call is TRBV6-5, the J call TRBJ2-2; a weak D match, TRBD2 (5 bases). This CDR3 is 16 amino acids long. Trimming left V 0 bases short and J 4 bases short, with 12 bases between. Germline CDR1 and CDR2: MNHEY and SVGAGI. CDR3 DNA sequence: TGTGCCAGCAGTTACTCGCCTAGCTATCCCACCGGGGAGCTGTTTTTT. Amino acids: CASSYSPSYPTGELFF.

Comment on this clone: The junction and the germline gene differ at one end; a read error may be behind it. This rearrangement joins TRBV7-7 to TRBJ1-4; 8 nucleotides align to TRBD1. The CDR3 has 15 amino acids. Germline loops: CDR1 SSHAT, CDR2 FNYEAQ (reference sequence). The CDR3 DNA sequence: TGTGCTAGCAGCGCAGGGGGCTCGACTAATGAAAAACTGTTTTTT. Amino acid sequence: CASSAGGSTNEKLFF. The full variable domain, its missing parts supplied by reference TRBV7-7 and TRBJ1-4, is GAGVSQSPRYKVTKRGQDVTLRCDPISSHATLYWYQQALGQGPEFLTYFNYEAQPDKSGLPSDRFSAERPEGSISTLTIQRTEQRDSAMYRCASSAGGSTNEKLFFGSGTQLSVL.

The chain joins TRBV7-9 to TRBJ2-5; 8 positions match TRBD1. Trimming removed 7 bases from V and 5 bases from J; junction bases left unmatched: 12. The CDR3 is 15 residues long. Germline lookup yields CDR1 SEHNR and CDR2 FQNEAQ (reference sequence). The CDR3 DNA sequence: TGTGCCAGCAAATCTACGGGACAGGCTGAGGAGACCCAGTACTTC. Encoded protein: CASKSTGQAEETQYF.

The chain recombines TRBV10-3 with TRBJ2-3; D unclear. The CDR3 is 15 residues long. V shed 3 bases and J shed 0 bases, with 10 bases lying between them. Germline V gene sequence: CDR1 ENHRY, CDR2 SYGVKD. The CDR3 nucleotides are TGTGCCATCAGTGACCCCAGCGCCAGCACAGATACGCAGTATTTT. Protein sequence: CAISDPSASTDTQYF.

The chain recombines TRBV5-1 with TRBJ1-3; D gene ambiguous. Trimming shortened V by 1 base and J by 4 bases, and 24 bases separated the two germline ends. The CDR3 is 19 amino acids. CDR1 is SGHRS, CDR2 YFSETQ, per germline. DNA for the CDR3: TGCGCCAGCAGCTTGCGTGCGCCAGACGGACTGGGTGGAGGAAACACCATATATTTT. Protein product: CASSLRAPDGLGGGNTIYF.

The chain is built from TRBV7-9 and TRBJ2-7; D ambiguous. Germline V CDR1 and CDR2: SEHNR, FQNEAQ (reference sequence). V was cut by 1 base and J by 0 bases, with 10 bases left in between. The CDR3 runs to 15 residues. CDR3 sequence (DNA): TGTGCCAGCAGCTTAGTTTTGGGCGACTCCTACGAGCAGTACTTC. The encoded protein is CASSLVLGDSYEQYF. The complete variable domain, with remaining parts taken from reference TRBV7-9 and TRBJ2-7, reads DTGVSQNPRHKITKRGQNVTFRCDPISEHNRLYWYRQTLGQGPEFLTYFQNEAQLEKSRLLSDRFSAERPKGSFSTLEIQRTEQGDSAMYLCASSLVLGDSYEQYFGPGTRLTVT.

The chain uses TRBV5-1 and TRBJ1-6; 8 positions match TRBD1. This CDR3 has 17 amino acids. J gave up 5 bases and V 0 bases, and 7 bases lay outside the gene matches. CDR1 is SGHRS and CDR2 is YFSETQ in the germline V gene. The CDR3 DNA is TGCGCCAGCAGCTTGGGAGCCTGGGACAGGAATAATTCACCCCTCCACTTT. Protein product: CASSLGAWDRNNSPLHF.

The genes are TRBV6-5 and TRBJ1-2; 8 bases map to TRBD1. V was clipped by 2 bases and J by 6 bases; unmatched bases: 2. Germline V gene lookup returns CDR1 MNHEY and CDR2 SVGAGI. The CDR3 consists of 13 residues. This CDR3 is CASSYMTGDGYTF. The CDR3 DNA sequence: TGTGCCAGCAGTTACATGACAGGGGATGGCTACACCTTC.

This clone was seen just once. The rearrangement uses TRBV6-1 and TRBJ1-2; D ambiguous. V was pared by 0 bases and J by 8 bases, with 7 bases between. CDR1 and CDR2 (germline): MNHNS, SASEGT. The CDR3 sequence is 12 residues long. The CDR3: CASSEAVRGYTF. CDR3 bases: TGTGCCAGCAGTGAAGCAGTTCGGGGCTACACCTTC.

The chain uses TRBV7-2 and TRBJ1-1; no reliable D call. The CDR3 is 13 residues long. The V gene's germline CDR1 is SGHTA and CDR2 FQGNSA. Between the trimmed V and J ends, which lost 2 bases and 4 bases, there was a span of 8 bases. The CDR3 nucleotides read TGTGCCAGCAGCTTACGGAGTTCCACTGAAGCTTTCTTT. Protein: CASSLRSSTEAFF.

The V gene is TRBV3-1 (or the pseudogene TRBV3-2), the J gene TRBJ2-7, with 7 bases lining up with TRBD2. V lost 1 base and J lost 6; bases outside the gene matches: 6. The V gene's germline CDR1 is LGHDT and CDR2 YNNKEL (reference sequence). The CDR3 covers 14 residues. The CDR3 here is CASSQVVGEGEQYF. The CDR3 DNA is TGTGCCAGCAGCCAAGTGGTGGGGGAGGGCGAGCAGTACTTC.